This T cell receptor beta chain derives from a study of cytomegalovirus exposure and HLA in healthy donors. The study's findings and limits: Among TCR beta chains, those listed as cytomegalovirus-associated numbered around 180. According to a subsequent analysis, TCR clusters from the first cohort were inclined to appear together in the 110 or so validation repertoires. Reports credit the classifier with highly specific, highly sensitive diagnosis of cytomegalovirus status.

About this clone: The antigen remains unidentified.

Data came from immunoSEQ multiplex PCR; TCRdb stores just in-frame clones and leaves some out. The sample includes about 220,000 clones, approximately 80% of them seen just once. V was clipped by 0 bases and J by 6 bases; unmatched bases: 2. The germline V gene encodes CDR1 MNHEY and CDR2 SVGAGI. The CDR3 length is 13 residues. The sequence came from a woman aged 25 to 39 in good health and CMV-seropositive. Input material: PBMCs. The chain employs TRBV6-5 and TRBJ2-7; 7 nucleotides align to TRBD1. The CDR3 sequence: CASSYSRGLEQYF. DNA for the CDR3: TGTGCCAGCAGTTACTCAAGGGGGCTCGAGCAGTACTTC.